These 17 T cell receptor beta chains were sequenced from one sample in a study of blood T cell repertoires in COVID-19. TCRdb's copy holds only in-frame clones and misses some; the assay was immunoSEQ multiplex PCR. This sample has around 450,000 clones; around 89% occur once, and the top ten carry 4.3%. The sequencing sample was made of peripheral blood. These receptors were taken from a young woman with acute or convalescent COVID-19.

The rearrangement links TRBV9 to TRBJ2-2; TRBD2 might be the D (7 bases). Germline lookup yields CDR1 SGDLS and CDR2 YYNGEE. There are 14 residues in the CDR3. V dropped 6 bases and J dropped 4 bases, with 13 bases sitting between them. CDR3 residues: CASMRGPGTGELFF. The CDR3 DNA sequence: TGTGCCAGCATGCGGGGGCCGGGCACCGGGGAGCTGTTTTTT. Using reference TRBV9 and TRBJ2-2 for the parts outside the CDR3, the full variable domain is DSGVTQTPKHLITATGQRVTLRCSPRSGDLSVYWYQQSLDQGLQFLIQYYNGEERAKGNILERFSAQQFPDLHSELNLSSLELGDSALYFCASMRGPGTGELFFGEGSRLTVL.

The chain is built from TRBV5-1 and TRBJ2-7; 10 nucleotides line up with TRBD1. This CDR3 contains 15 residues. Losses at the gene ends were 4 bases for V and 6 bases for J; bases not matched to a gene: 10. Germline CDR1 is SGHRS and CDR2 is YFSETQ. In nucleotides, the CDR3 is TGCGCCAGCAGCCCAGGCGGGACAGGGGTTCGCGAGCAGTACTTC. Its translation: CASSPGGTGVREQYF.

V and J are TRBV5-1 and TRBJ1-2, with 10 bases lining up with TRBD1. This CDR3 has 14 residues. With 4 bases clipped from V and 8 bases from J, the junction kept 8 bases outside the gene matches. CDR1 is SGHRS and CDR2 is YFSETQ in the germline V gene. In DNA form, the CDR3 reads TGCGCCAGCAGCCTAAACCCGGGACAGGGGGGCTACACCTTC. Translation: CASSLNPGQGGYTF. The full variable domain, completed using reference TRBV5-1 and TRBJ1-2, is KAGVTQTPRYLIKTRGQQVTLSCSPISGHRSVSWYQQTPGQGLQFLFEYFSETQRNKGNFPGRFSGRQFSNSRSEMNVSTLELGDSALYLCASSLNPGQGGYTFGSGTRLTVV.

The gene calls are TRBV7-9 and TRBJ2-5; TRBD2 matches 9 bases. Germline loops: CDR1 SEHNR, CDR2 FQNEAQ (reference sequence). The V gene end was trimmed by 3 bases and the J gene end by 2 bases; junction bases not matched to a gene: 4. The CDR3 covers 15 residues. Written as DNA, the CDR3 is TGTGCCAGCAGCTTTTGGCGGGGGGGACAAGAGACCCAGTACTTC. The encoded protein is CASSFWRGGQETQYF.

This clone was found once. V and J are TRBV19 and TRBJ2-1; 13 bases line up with TRBD2. The V gene end was trimmed by 6 bases and the J gene end by 8 bases; junction bases not matched to a gene: 10. CDR3 length equals 16 residues. The V gene's germline CDR1 is LNHDA and CDR2 SQIVND (reference sequence). The CDR3 loop is CASRMTSGGLLYEQFF. The CDR3 coding sequence is TGTGCCAGTAGGATGACTAGCGGGGGGCTATTGTATGAGCAGTTCTTC. The variable domain in full, completed from reference TRBV19 and TRBJ2-1, reads DGGITQSPKYLFRKEGQNVTLSCEQNLNHDAMYWYRQDPGQGLRLIYYSQIVNDFQKGDIAEGYSVSREKKESFPLTVTSAQKNPTAFYLCASRMTSGGLLYEQFFGPGTRLTVL.

This rearrangement joins TRBV20-1 to TRBJ1-2, with D unresolved. CDR1 DFQATT and CDR2 SNEGSKA come from the germline V gene (reference sequence). The CDR3 is 11 amino acids. The CDR3 loop reads CTLSRPNGYTF. The CDR3 nucleotides are TGCACCCTTTCCAGGCCCAACGGCTACACCTTC.

J is TRBJ1-2 and V is TRBV30; D perhaps matches TRBD1 (6 bases). The CDR3 consists of 12 residues. Trimming cost V 8 bases and J 10 bases, with 20 bases left between them. Germline-derived CDR1 and CDR2 are GTSNPN and SVGIG (reference sequence). The CDR3 is CANKGGIGTYTF. Here the CDR3 DNA reads TGTGCCAACAAGGGGGGGATAGGGACCTACACCTTC.

V is TRBV27 and J is TRBJ1-6; 8 bases match TRBD1. With V trimmed by 9 bases and J by 5 bases, 3 bases remained unmatched. This CDR3 contains 13 residues. Germline V gene data show CDR1 as MNHEY and CDR2 as SMNVEV (reference sequence). The chain's CDR3 is CASKTGDNSPLHF. The CDR3 bases are TGTGCCAGTAAGACAGGGGATAATTCACCCCTCCACTTT.

This chain joins TRBV5-1 and TRBJ1-4; D is ambiguous. Germline V gene lookup returns CDR1 SGHRS and CDR2 YFSETQ. The CDR3 totals 14 residues. The V end was cut by 4 bases, the J end by 8 bases, with 15 bases between. CDR3 loop: CASSRTPRGEKLFF. In DNA, the CDR3 is TGCGCCAGCAGCCGAACACCTAGAGGGGAAAAACTGTTTTTT.

This clone was seen only a few times. The chain has TRBV7-3 and TRBJ1-5; a possible D gene is TRBD1 (6 bases). Germline V CDR1 and CDR2: SGHTA, FQGTGA. V was cut by 8 bases and J by 0 bases, with 17 bases left in between. The CDR3 length is 16 residues. CDR3 sequence: CASPQGSGDSNQPQHF. The DNA of the CDR3 is TGTGCCAGCCCACAGGGATCCGGGGATAGCAATCAGCCCCAGCATTTT.

The V call is TRBV10-3, the J call TRBJ2-1; 9 nucleotides align to TRBD1. This CDR3 spans 16 amino acids. The ends lost 0 bases at V and 8 bases at J; junction bases unmatched: 8. Germline lookup yields CDR1 ENHRY and CDR2 SYGVKD. CDR3 protein: CAISESKGQGFHEQFF. The CDR3, as DNA: TGTGCCATCAGTGAGTCTAAGGGACAGGGTTTTCATGAGCAGTTCTTC.

CDR3 loop: CASSWSGGTEAFF. The CDR3 region has the DNA TGTGCCAGCAGCTGGTCCGGGGGCACTGAAGCTTTCTTT. The rearrangement links TRBV5-5 to TRBJ1-1; tentative D call: TRBD1 (5 bases). The V gene's germline CDR1 is SGHKS and CDR2 YYEKEE (reference sequence). Between the trimmed V and J ends, which lost 3 bases and 4 bases, there was a span of 10 bases. The CDR3 loop spans 13 amino acids.

The CDR3 bases are TGTGCCAGCAGCGTAGCTGGCAGCTACAATGAGCAGTTCTTC. It yields the protein CASSVAGSYNEQFF. The J gene is TRBJ2-1, the V gene TRBV9; unclear D gene. Germline CDR1 reads SGDLS; CDR2 reads YYNGEE. With 0 bases removed from V and 3 bases from J, the gap between germline ends came to 7 bases. The CDR3 spans 14 residues.

This chain links TRBV7-3 with TRBJ2-3; unclear D gene. The CDR3 is 13 amino acids. V shed 2 bases and J shed 6 bases, with 9 bases lying between them. The V gene's germline CDR1 is SGHTA and CDR2 FQGTGA. The CDR3 spells CASSLSGLDTQYF. The CDR3 DNA sequence: TGTGCCAGCAGCTTATCAGGCCTCGATACGCAGTATTTT.

The rearrangement links TRBV5-1 to TRBJ2-7, with a weak D call TRBD1 (5 bases). Germline assignment: CDR1 SGHRS and CDR2 YFSETQ. CDR3 size: 13 residues. V was pared by 4 bases and J by 4 bases, with 12 bases between. CDR3: CASSMAQGYEQYF. Here the CDR3 DNA reads TGCGCCAGCAGCATGGCCCAGGGTTACGAGCAGTACTTC.

The gene calls are TRBV6-1 and TRBJ1-2; no clear D. The CDR3 length is 14 residues. V shed 2 bases and J shed 6 bases, with 13 bases lying between them. The germline CDR1 and CDR2 sequences are MNHNS and SASEGT. The CDR3 DNA sequence: TGTGCCAGCAGTGAATGGAGGGTACATGATGGCTACACCTTC. Amino acids: CASSEWRVHDGYTF.

V is TRBV28 and J is TRBJ2-3; D is possibly TRBD2 (5 bases). Trimming removed 9 bases from V and 3 bases from J, with 13 bases in between. Germline values: CDR1 MDHEN, CDR2 SYDVKM. The CDR3 has 13 amino acids. CDR3 in amino acids: CASHPGWTDTQYF. The CDR3 bases are TGTGCCAGTCATCCGGGATGGACAGATACGCAGTATTTT.